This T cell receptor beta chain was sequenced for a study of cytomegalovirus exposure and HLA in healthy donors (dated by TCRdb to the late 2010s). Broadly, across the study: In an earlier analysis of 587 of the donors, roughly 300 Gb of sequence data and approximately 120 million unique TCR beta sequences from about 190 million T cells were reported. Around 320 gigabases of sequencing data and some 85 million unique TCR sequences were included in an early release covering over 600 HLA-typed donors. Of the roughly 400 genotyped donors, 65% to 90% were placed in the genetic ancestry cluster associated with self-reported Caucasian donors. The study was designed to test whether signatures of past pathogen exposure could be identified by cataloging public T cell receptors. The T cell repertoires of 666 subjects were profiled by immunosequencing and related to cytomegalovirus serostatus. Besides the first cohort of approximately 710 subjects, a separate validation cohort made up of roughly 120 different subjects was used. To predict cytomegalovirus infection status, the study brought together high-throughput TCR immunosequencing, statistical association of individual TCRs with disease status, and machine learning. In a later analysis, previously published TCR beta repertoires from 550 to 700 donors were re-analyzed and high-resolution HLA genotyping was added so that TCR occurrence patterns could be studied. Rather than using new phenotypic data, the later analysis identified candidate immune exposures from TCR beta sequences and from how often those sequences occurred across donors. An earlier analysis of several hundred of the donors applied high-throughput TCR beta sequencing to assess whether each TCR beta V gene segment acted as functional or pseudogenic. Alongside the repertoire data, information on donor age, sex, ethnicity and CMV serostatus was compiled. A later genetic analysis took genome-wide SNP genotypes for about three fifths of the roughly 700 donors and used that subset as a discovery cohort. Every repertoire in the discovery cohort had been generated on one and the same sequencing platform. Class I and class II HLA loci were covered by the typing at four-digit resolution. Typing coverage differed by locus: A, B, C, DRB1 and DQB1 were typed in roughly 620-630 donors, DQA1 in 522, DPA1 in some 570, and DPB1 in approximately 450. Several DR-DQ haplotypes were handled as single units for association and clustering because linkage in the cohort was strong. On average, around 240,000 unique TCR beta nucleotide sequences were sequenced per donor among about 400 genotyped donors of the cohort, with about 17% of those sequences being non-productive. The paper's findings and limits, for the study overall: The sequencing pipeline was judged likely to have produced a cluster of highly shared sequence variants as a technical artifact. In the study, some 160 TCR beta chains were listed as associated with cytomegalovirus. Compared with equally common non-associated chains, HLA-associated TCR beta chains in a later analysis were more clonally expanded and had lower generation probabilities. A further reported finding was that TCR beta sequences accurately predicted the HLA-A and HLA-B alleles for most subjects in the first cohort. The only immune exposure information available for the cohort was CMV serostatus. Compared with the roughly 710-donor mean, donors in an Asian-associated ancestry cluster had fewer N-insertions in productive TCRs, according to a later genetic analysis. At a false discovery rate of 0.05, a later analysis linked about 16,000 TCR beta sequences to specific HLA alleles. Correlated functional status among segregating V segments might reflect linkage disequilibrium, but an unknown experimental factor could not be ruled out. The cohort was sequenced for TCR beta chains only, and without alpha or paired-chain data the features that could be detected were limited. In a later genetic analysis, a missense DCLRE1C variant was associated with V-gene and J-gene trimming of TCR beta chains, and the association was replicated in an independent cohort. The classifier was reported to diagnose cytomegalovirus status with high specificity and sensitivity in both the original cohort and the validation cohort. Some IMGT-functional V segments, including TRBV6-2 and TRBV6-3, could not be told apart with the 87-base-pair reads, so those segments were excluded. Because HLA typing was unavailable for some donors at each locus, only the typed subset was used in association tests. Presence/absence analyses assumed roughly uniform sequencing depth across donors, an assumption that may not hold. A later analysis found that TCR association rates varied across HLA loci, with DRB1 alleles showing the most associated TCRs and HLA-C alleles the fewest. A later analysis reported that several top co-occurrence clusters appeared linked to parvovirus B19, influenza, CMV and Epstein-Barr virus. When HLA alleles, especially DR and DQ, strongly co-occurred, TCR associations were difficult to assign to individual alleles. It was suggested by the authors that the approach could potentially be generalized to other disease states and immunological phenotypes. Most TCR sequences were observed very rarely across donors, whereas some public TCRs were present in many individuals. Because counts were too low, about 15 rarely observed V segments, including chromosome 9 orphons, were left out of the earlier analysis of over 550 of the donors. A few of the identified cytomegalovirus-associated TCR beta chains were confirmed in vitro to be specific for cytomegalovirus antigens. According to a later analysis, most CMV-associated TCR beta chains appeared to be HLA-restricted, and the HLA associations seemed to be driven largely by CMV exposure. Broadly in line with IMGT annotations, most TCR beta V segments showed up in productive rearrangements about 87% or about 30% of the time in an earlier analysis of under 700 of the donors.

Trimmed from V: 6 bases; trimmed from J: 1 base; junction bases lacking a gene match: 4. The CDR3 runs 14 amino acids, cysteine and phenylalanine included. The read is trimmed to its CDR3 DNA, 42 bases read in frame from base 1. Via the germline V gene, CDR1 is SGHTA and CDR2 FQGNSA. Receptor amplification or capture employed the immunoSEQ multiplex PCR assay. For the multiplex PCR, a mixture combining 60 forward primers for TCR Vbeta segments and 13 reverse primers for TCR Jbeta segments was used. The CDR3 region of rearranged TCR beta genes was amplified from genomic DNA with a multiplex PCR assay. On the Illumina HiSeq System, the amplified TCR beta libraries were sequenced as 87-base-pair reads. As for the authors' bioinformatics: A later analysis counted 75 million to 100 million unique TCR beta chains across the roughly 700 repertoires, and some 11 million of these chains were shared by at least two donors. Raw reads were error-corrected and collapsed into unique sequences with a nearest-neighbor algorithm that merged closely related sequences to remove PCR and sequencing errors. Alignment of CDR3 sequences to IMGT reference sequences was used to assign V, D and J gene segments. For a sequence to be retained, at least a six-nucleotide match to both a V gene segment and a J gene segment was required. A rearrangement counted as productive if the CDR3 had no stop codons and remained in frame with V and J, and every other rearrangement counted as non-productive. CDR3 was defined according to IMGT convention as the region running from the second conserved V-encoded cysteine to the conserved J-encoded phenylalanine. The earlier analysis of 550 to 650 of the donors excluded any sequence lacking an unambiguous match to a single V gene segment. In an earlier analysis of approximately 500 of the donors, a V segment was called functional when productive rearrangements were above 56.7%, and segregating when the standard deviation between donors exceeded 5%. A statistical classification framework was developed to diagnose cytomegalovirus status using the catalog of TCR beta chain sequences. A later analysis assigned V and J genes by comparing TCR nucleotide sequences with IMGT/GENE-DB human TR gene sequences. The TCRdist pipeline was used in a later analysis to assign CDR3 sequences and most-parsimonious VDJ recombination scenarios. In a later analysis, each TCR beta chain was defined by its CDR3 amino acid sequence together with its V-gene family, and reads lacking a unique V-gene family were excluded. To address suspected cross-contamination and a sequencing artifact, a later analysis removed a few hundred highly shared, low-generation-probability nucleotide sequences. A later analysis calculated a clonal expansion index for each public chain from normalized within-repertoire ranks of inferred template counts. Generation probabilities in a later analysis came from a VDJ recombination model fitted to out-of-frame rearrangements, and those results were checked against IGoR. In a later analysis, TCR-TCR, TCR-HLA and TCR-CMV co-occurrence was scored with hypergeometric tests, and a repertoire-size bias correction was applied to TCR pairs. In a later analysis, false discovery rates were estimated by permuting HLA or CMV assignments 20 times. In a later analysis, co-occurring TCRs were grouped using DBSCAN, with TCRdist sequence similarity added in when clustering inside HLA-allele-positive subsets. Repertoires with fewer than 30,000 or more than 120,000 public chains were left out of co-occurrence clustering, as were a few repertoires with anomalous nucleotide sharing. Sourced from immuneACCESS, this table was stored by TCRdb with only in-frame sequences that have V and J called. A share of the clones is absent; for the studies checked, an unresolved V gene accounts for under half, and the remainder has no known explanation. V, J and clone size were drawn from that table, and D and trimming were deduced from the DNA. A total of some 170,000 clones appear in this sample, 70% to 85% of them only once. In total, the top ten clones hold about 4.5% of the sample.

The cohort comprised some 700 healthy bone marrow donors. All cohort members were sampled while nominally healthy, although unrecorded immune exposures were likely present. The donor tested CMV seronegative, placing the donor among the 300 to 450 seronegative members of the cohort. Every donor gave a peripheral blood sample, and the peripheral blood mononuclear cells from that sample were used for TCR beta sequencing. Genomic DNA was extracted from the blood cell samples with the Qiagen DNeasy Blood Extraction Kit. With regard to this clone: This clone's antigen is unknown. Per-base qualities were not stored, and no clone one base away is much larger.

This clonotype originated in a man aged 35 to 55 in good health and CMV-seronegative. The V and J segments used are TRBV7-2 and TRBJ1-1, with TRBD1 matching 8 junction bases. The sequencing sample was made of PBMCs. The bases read TGTGCCAGCAGTTTCGACAGGGGGAACACTGAAGCTTTCTTT. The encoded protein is CASSFDRGNTEAFF.